This section outlines one T cell receptor beta chain sequence together with its context. The source of the sample is a study of control samples from healthy donors and cancer patients. CDR1 and CDR2 (germline): SNHLY, FYNNEI. The CDR3 runs to 12 residues. The V end lost 7 bases, the J end lost 2 bases, and 3 bases lay between the germline ends. Method: immunoSEQ multiplex PCR; TCRdb's copy keeps in-frame clones and lacks some. This sample has 40,000 to 45,000 clones, with around 70% found just once. V usage is TRBV2 and J usage is TRBJ1-6; no clear D gene. The sample consisted of formalin-fixed, paraffin-embedded tissue. The sequence was obtained from a male donor with melanoma. The CDR3 here is CASNAYNSPLHF. DNA for the CDR3: TGTGCCAGCAACGCCTATAATTCACCCCTCCACTTT.